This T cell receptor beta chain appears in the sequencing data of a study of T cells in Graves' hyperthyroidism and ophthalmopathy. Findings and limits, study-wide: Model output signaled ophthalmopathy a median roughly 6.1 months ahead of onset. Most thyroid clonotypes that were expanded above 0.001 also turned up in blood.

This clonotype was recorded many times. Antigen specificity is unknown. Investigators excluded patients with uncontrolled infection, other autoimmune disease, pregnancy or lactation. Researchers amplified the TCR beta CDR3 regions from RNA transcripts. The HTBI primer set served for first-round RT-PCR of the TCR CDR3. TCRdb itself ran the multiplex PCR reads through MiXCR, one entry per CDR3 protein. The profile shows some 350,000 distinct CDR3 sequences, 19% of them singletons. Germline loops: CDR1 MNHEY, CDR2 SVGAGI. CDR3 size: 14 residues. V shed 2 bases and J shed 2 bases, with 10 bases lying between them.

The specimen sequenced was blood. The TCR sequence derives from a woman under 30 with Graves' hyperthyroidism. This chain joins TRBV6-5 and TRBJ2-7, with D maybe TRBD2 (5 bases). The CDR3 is CASSYGVRAYEQYF. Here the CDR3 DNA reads TGTGCCAGCAGTTACGGGGTGAGGGCCTACGAGCAGTACTTC.